The TCR beta chain under discussion was sequenced for a study of T cell repertoires and HLA-DP antigens. The overall study: In vitro CD4+ alloreactivity was against HeLa-presented HLA-DP.

For this clone: No antigen is known for it.

Study findings and constraints: Previously undetected clones averaged approximately 34% and 48% against the two alleles respectively.

V lost 7 bases, J lost 1 base, and 4 bases lay in between. In germline, CDR1 is SQVTM, CDR2 ANQGSEA. The CDR3 runs to 10 residues. The data were produced by immunoSEQ multiplex PCR, yet TCRdb's version contains in-frame clones alone and is incomplete. The sample has around 90,000 clones, about nine tenths seen once. CD4+ T cells, purified by negative selection, averaged roughly 98% purity. The source of this sequence is a man between 50 and 59 years old in good health and CMV-seronegative. The V gene is TRBV29-1, the J gene TRBJ1-1, with unresolved D. Input material: CD4+ T cells from PBMCs. The CDR3 DNA reads as TGCAGCGCTCAGAACACTGAAGCTTTCTTT. It codes for CSAQNTEAFF.